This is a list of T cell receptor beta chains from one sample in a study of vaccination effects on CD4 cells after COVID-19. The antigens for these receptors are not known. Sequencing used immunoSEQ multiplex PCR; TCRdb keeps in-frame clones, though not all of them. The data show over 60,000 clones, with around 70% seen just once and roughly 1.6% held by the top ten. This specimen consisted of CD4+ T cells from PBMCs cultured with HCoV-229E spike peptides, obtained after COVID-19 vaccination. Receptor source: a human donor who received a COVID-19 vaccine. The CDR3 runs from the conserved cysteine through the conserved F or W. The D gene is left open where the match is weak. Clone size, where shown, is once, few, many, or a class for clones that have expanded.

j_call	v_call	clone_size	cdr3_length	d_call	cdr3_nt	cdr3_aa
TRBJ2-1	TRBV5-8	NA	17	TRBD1	TGTGCCAGCCCCAGGGCACTAGACAGGGGGGTGTCGAATGAGCAGTTCTTC	CASPRALDRGVSNEQFF
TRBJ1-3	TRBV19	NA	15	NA	TGTGCCAGTAGTAGGGGCGGCCGCGTTGGAAACACCATATATTTT	CASSRGGRVGNTIYF
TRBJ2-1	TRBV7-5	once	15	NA	TGTGCCAGAAGCTTATTGGGGGGGGCGGGTAATGAGCAGTTCTTC	CARSLLGGAGNEQFF
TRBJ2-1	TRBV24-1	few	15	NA	TGTGCCACCAGTGTCCCCCTCGACGGTTCCAATGAGCAGTTCTTC	CATSVPLDGSNEQFF
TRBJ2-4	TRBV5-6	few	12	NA	TGTGCCAGCAGCGTCAGGGGGGGCATTCAGTACTTC	CASSVRGGIQYF
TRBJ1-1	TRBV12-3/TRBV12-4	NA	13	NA	TGTGCCAGCAGTCGCCATGGGTATGCTGAAGCTTTCTTT	CASSRHGYAEAFF
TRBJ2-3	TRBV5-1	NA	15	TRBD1	TGCGCCAGCAGCTCGCAGGGGGCCGGGACAGATACGCAGTATTTT	CASSSQGAGTDTQYF
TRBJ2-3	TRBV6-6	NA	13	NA	TGTGCCAGCAGCCGACAGCGCACAGATACGCAGTATTTT	CASSRQRTDTQYF
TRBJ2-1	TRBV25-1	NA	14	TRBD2	TGTGCCAGCAGCAACGGAGCGGGGTTCAATGAGCAGTTCTTC	CASSNGAGFNEQFF
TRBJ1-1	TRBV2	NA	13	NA	TGTGCCAGCAGTGTGGCGATTGCTACTGAAGCTTTCTTT	CASSVAIATEAFF
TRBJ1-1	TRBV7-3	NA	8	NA	TGTGCCAGCCTCCAAGCTTTCTTT	CASLQAFF
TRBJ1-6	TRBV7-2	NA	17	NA	TGTGCCAGCAGCGTCAGTGTACCCTTGGGAGGGAATTCACCCCTCCACTTT	CASSVSVPLGGNSPLHF
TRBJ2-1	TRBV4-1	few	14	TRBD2	TGCGCCAGCAACAGCGGGGGGGCCTACAATGAGCAGTTCTTC	CASNSGGAYNEQFF
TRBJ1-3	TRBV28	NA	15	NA	TGTGCCAGCAGTTTAACGGTTATCTCTGGAAACACCATATATTTT	CASSLTVISGNTIYF
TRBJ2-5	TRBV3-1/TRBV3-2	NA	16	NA	TGTGCCAGCAGCCAAGTCTCCAGCTTGTACCAAGAGACCCAGTACTTC	CASSQVSSLYQETQYF
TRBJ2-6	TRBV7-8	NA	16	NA	TGTGCCAGCAGCGCACGGGTATTCCCTGGGGCCAACGTCCTGACTTTC	CASSARVFPGANVLTF
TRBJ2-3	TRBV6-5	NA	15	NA	TGTGCCAGCAGTTACTCGAGAGGGACCACAGATACGCAGTATTTT	CASSYSRGTTDTQYF
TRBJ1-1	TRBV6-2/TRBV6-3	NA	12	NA	TGTGCCAGCAGTTTGCGGACGGGGAGGGCTTTCTTT	CASSLRTGRAFF
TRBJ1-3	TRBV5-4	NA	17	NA	TGTGCCAGCAGCTTCACGCAAGGATCAGGGGCTGGAAACACCATATATTTT	CASSFTQGSGAGNTIYF
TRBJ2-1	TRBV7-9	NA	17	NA	TGTGCCAGCAGTTCATGGACGGGGGGAAAAAGGGGGAATGAGCAGTTCTTC	CASSSWTGGKRGNEQFF
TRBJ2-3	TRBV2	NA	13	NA	TGTGCCAGCACTAGGACATTCACAGATACGCAGTATTTT	CASTRTFTDTQYF
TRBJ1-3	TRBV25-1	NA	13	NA	TGTGCCAGCTCTATCTACTCTGGAAACACCATATATTTT	CASSIYSGNTIYF
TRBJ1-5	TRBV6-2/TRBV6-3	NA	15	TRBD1	TGTGCCAGCAGTTGGGGACAGAGGGACAATCAGCCCCAGCATTTT	CASSWGQRDNQPQHF
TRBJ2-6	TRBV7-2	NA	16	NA	TGTGCCAGCAGCTTAAGAGGGGTCTCTGGGGCCAACGTCCTGACTTTC	CASSLRGVSGANVLTF
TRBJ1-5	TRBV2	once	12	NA	TGTGCCAGCACCGTGATTAATCAGCCCCAGCATTTT	CASTVINQPQHF